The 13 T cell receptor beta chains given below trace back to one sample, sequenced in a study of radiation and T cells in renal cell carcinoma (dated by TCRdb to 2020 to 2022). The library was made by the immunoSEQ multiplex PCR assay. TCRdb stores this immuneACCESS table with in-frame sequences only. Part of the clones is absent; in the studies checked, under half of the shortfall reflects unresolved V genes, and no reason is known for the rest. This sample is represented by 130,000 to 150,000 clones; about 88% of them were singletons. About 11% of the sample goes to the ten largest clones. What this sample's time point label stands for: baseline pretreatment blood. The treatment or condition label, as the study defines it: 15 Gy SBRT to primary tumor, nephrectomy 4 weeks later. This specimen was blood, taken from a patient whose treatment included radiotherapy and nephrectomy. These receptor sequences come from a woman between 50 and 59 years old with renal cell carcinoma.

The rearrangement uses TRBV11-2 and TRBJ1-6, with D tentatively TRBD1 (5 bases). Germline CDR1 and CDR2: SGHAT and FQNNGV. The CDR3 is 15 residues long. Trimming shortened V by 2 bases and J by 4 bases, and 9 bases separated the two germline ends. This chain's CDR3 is CASSLSRTYNSPLHF. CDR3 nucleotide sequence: TGTGCCAGCAGCTTATCTAGGACATATAATTCACCCCTCCACTTT. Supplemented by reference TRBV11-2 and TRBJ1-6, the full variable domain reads EAGVAQSPRYKIIEKRQSVAFWCNPISGHATLYWYQQILGQGPKLLIQFQNNGVVDDSQLPKDRFSAERLKGVDSTLKIQPAKLEDSAVYLCASSLSRTYNSPLHFGNGTRLTVT.

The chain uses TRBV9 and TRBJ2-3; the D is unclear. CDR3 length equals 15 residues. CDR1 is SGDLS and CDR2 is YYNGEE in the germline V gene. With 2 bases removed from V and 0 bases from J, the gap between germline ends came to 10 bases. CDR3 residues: CASSVDPTSTDTQYF. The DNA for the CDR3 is TGTGCCAGCAGCGTCGACCCCACTAGCACAGATACGCAGTATTTT. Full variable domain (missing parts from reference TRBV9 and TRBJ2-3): DSGVTQTPKHLITATGQRVTLRCSPRSGDLSVYWYQQSLDQGLQFLIQYYNGEERAKGNILERFSAQQFPDLHSELNLSSLELGDSALYFCASSVDPTSTDTQYFGPGTRLTVL.

This chain's CDR3 is CASSLGTVVSNQPQHF. The CDR3 nucleotides are TGTGCCAGCTCACTCGGGACAGTAGTAAGCAATCAGCCCCAGCATTTT. V gene TRBV18 combines with J gene TRBJ1-5; 7 bases map to TRBD1. The germline V gene encodes CDR1 KGHSH and CDR2 LQKENI. The CDR3 spans 16 residues. Germline trimming cut 4 bases from V and 1 base from J; bases unmatched to any gene: 7. Filled out from reference TRBV18 and TRBJ1-5, the complete variable domain reads NAGVMQNPRHLVRRRGQEARLRCSPMKGHSHVYWYRQLPEEGLKFMVYLQKENIIDESGMPKERFSAEFPKEGPSILRIQQVVRGDSAAYFCASSLGTVVSNQPQHFGDGTRLSIL.

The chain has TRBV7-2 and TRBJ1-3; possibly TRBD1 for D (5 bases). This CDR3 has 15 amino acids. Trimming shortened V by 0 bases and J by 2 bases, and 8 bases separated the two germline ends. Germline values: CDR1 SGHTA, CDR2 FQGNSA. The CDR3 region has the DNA TGTGCCAGCAGCTTAGCGGCAGGGCCTGGAAACACCATATATTTT. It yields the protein CASSLAAGPGNTIYF.

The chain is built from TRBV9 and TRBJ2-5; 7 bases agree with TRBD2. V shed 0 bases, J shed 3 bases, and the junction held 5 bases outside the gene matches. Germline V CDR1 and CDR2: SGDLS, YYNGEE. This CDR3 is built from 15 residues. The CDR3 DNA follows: TGTGCCAGCAGCGTAGCTGGGCTAGCGGAAGAGACCCAGTACTTC. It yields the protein CASSVAGLAEETQYF.

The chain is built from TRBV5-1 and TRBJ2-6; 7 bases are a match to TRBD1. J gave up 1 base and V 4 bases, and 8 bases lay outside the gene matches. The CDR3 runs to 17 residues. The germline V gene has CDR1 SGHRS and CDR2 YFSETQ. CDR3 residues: CASSPGTDGSGANVLTF. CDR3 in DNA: TGCGCCAGCAGCCCCGGGACAGATGGGTCTGGGGCCAACGTCCTGACTTTC. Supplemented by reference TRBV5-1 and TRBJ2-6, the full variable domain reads KAGVTQTPRYLIKTRGQQVTLSCSPISGHRSVSWYQQTPGQGLQFLFEYFSETQRNKGNFPGRFSGRQFSNSRSEMNVSTLELGDSALYLCASSPGTDGSGANVLTFGAGSRLTVL.

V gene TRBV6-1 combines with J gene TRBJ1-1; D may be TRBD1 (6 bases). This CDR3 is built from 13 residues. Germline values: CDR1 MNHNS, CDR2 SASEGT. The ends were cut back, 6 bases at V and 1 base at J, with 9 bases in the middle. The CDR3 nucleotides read TGTGCCAGCAGGCTGGACAGGAACACTGAAGCTTTCTTT. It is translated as CASRLDRNTEAFF.

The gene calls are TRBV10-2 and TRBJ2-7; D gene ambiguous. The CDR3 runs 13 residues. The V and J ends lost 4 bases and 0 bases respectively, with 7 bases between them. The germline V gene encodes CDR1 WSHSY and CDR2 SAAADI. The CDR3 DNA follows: TGCGCCAGCAGTGGTCAGAGCTCCTACGAGCAGTACTTC. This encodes CASSGQSSYEQYF.

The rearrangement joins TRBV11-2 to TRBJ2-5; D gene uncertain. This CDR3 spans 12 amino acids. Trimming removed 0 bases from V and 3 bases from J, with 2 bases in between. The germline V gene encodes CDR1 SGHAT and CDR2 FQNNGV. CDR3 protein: CASSLDKETQYF. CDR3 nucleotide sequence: TGTGCCAGCAGCTTAGATAAAGAGACCCAGTACTTC.

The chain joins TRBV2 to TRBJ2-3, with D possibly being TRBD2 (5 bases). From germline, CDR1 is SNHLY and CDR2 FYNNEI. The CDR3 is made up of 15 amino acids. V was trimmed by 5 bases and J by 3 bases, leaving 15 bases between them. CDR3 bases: TGTGCCAGCAGTAGGACTGGAATAGGGACAGATACGCAGTATTTT. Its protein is CASSRTGIGTDTQYF.

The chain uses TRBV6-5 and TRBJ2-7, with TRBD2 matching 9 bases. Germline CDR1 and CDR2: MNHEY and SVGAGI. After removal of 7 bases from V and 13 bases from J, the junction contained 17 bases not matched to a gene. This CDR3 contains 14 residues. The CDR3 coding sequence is TGTGCCAGCATCCCGTCTAGCGGGGCCTTTAACGCTTACTTC. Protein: CASIPSSGAFNAYF.

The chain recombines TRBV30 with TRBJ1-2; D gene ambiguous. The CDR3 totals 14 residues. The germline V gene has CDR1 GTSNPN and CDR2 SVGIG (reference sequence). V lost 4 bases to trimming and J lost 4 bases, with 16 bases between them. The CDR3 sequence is CAWTDARWPYGYTF. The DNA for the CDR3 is TGTGCCTGGACGGACGCCCGGTGGCCCTATGGCTACACCTTC.

This CDR3 reads CATSRDRQGIGPQHF. The CDR3 DNA follows: TGTGCCACCAGCAGAGATAGGCAGGGCATCGGGCCCCAGCATTTT. The chain couples TRBV15 to TRBJ1-5, with D maybe TRBD1 (5 bases). V was trimmed by 0 bases and J by 9 bases, leaving 15 bases between them. Germline V CDR1 and CDR2: LNHNV, YYDKDF (reference sequence). There are 15 residues in the CDR3.